The clone carrying this TCR beta chain was seen more than once but under ten times. The antigen remains undetermined. The data derive from a study of cytomegalovirus exposure and HLA in healthy donors. General study results and limits: The number of N-insertions in an Asian-associated ancestry cluster was reportedly below the roughly 670-donor mean in a later analysis. CMV antigen specificity was confirmed in vitro for a few CMV-associated chains.

The PCR contained 60 Vbeta and 13 Jbeta primers. As processed by the authors: Roughly 83 million unique TCR beta chains, roughly 11 million of them shared, were counted by a later analysis. Assay: immunoSEQ multiplex PCR; the TCRdb copy retains only in-frame clones and omits some. V and J calls and clone size are as listed in that table; D and trimming were resolved from the DNA. The table records approximately 110,000 clones, about 85% of them present only once. Between the trimmed V and J ends, which lost 8 bases and 4 bases, there was a span of 9 bases. There are 12 residues in the CDR3. Germline lookup yields CDR1 MDHEN and CDR2 SYDVKM.

The rearrangement uses TRBV28 and TRBJ1-5; TRBD1 might be the D (5 bases). The sample consisted of PBMCs. This receptor was taken from a man aged 45-60 years in good health and CMV-seronegative. Here the CDR3 reads CASGTGNQPQHF. The CDR3 DNA follows: TGTGCCAGCGGGACTGGAAATCAGCCCCAGCATTTT.